The source of this T cell receptor (beta chain) is a study of blood T cell repertoires in COVID-19 (dated by TCRdb to the early 2020s). The study in broad terms: The collaborator samples originated in the United States, Italy and Spain and spanned the acute and convalescent phases of COVID-19. The material from the prospective study consisted of cDNA or gDNA derived from T cells, B-cell-depleted T cells, or PBMCs. Deeply sampled blood TCRbeta repertoires from subjects exposed to, actively infected with, or recovered from COVID-19 were included in the dataset. The repertoires were made available in a free public database intended to serve as a resource for research on the immune response to SARS-CoV-2. The samples were drawn from the first 160 participants of the ongoing ImmuneRACE study and from 1,254 subjects provided by 6 global collaborators. Nearly every sample came with metadata listing a de-identified subject ID, COVID-19 status, age in years and sex. HLA class I and class II types, where available, came from metadata supplied by the sample provider rather than from assay-based typing. Overall results and qualifications from the work: The quantity of clinical and demographic metadata differed by source and by participant and was supplied without curation.

The CDR3 has 14 amino acids, counting the end cysteine and phenylalanine. This entry keeps only the CDR3 DNA: 42 bases, framed from base 1. The germline V gene supplies CDR1 SGHRS and CDR2 YFSETQ. TCRbeta CDR3 regions were amplified from genomic DNA by means of the immunoSEQ Assay, a bias-controlled multiplex PCR. The authors' analysis ran thus. Within the assay, amplification of reference gene primers was used to estimate how many nucleated cells each sample contained. To quantify the absolute abundance of each unique TCRbeta CDR3 rearrangement, sequence reads were collapsed and filtered. For each sample, productive Simpson clonality was calculated as the square root of Simpson's diversity index over productive rearrangements. Imported from immuneACCESS, the table was reduced by TCRdb to in-frame sequences with V and J called. These copies leave out some clones; in studies compared against another copy, an unresolved V gene accounts for under half, and the cause of the remainder is not known. The V and J calls and clone size are taken from that table; D and trimming were inferred from the DNA. A total of roughly 81,000 clones appear in this sample, about four fifths of them only once. The ten top clones hold roughly 10% of the sample.

Remarks on this clone: The antigen it binds to is not known. One end of the junction fails to match germline, which may point to a read error.

The collaborating institutions used their own protocols to collect whole blood in K2EDTA tubes. For TCRbeta analysis, collaborators shipped samples in one of three forms: frozen whole blood, isolated PBMCs, or DNA extracted from either of those sample types. This clonotype was obtained from a man between 60 and 70 years old with acute or convalescent COVID-19. Sequenced sample: peripheral blood. The chain uses TRBV5-1 and TRBJ1-1, with no D gene named confidently. The DNA sequence is TGCGCCAGCAACTTGGGTACCGGAGGCACTGAAGCTTTCTTT. Its translation reads: CASNLGTGGTEAFF.